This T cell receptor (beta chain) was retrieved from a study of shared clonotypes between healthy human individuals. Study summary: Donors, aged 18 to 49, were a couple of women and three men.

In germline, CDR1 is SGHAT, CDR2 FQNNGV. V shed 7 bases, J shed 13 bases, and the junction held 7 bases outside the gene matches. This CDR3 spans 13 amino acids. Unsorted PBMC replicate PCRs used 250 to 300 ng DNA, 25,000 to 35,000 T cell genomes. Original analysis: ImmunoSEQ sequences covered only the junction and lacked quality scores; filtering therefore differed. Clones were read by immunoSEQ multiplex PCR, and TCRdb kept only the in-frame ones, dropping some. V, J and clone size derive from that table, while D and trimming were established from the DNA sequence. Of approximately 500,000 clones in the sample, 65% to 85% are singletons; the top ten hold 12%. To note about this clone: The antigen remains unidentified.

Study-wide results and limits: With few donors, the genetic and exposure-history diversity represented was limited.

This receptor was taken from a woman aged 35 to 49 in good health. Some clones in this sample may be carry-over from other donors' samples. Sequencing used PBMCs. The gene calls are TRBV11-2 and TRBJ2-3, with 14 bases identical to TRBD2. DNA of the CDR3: TGTGCCAGCATCAGACTAGCGGGAGGGGAGGAGTATTTT. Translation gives CASIRLAGGEEYF. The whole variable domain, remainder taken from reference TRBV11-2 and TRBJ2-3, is EAGVAQSPRYKIIEKRQSVAFWCNPISGHATLYWYQQILGQGPKLLIQFQNNGVVDDSQLPKDRFSAERLKGVDSTLKIQPAKLEDSAVYLCASIRLAGGEEYFGPGTRLTVL.